The T cell receptor (beta chain) described here comes from a study of T-cell reconstitution after alpha-beta-depleted transplantation in children. Study results and limitations: T-cell numbers and diversity one year post-transplant derived largely from freshly generated T cells. Some patients owed their high day-60 TCRbeta diversity to surviving recipient T cells and thymic progenitors.

Preparing the TCRbeta library involved the use of unique molecular identifiers. TCRdb ran MiXCR on the PCR reads and lists one entry per CDR3 protein. The sample yields about 830,000 distinct CDR3 sequences, roughly 15% seen once. The CDR3 contains 15 residues. From germline, CDR1 is LGHDT and CDR2 YNNKEL (reference sequence). The V end was cut by 1 base, the J end by 4 bases, with 11 bases between. In regard to this clonotype: Its antigen is not known.

The sequence came from a male patient aged 5 to 17 who had a stem cell transplant for acute lymphoblastic leukemia, so the T cells may come from the graft donor. Specimen: PBMCs, mostly from graft donor cells, collected 360 days after TCRalphabeta/CD19-depleted stem cell transplant. The chain joins TRBV3-1 to TRBJ1-5, with D possibly matching TRBD1 (5 bases). The DNA of the CDR3 is TGTGCCAGCAGCCAAGCGGGACCATCAAATCAGCCCCAGCATTTT. As protein: CASSQAGPSNQPQHF.